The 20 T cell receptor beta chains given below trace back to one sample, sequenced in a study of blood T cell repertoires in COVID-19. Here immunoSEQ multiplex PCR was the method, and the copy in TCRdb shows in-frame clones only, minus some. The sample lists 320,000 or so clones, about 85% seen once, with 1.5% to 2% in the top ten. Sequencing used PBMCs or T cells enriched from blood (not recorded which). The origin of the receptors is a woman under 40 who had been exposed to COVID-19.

DNA for the CDR3: TGTGCCAGCAGCTTAGGACCTATTGGGGCAGGGGATCAGCCCCAGCATTTT. This translates into CASSLGPIGAGDQPQHF. The chain uses TRBV7-2 and TRBJ1-5; possible D gene TRBD1, 6 bases. Germline V gene sequence: CDR1 SGHTA, CDR2 FQGNSA. The CDR3 loop spans 17 amino acids. The V end was cut by 1 base, the J end by 5 bases, with 18 bases between. Variable domain in full (rest from reference TRBV7-2 and TRBJ1-5): GAGVSQSPSNKVTEKGKDVELRCDPISGHTALYWYRQSLGQGLEFLIYFQGNSAPDKSGLPSDRFSAERTGGSVSTLTIQRTQQEDSAVYLCASSLGPIGAGDQPQHFGDGTRLSIL.

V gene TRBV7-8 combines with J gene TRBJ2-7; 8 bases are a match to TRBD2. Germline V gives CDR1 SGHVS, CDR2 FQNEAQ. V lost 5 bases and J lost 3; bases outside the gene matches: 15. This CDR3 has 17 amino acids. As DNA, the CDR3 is TGTGCCAGCAGCCCAGGTGAGGTAGCGGGACTCTACTACGAGCAGTACTTC. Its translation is CASSPGEVAGLYYEQYF.

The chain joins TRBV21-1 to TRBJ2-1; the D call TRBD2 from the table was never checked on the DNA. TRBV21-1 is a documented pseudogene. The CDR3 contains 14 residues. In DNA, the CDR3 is TGTGCCAGCAGGAGGAGGGGACGTTGGAATGAGCAGTTCTTC. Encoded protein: CASRRRGRWNEQFF.

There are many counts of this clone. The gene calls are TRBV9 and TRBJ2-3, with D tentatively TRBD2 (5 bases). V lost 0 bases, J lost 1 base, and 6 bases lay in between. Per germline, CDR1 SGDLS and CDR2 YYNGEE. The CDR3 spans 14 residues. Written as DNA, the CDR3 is TGTGCCAGCAGCGTAGGGCGGGGCACAGATACGCAGTATTTT. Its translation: CASSVGRGTDTQYF.

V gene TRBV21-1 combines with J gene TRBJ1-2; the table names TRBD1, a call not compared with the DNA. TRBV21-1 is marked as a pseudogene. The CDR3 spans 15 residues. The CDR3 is CASSSGQGANYGYTF. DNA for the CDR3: TGTGCCAGCAGCAGCGGACAGGGGGCAAACTATGGCTACACCTTC.

The CDR3 here is CASSIATGGGQETQYF. CDR3 sequence (DNA): TGTGCCAGTAGTATAGCGACAGGGGGCGGGCAAGAGACCCAGTACTTC. The J gene is TRBJ2-5, the V gene TRBV19; 10 bases fit TRBD1. V dropped 1 base and J dropped 2; count of bases not matched to a gene: 4. The CDR3 is made up of 16 amino acids. Germline V gene sequence: CDR1 LNHDA, CDR2 SQIVND (reference sequence).

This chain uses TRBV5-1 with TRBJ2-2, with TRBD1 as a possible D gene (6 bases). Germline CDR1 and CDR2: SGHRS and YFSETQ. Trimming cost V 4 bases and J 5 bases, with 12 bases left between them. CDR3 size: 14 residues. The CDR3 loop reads CASSDTRGTGELFF. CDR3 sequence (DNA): TGCGCCAGCAGCGACACCAGGGGAACCGGGGAGCTGTTTTTT. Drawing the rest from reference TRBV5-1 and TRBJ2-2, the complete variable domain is KAGVTQTPRYLIKTRGQQVTLSCSPISGHRSVSWYQQTPGQGLQFLFEYFSETQRNKGNFPGRFSGRQFSNSRSEMNVSTLELGDSALYLCASSDTRGTGELFFGEGSRLTVL.

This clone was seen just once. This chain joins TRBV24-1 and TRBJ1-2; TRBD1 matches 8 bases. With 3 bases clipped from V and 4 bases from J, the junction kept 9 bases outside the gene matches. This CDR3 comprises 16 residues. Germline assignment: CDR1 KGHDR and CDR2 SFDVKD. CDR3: CATSDLGQGGSYGYTF. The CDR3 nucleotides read TGTGCCACCAGTGATCTCGGACAGGGAGGTAGCTATGGCTACACCTTC.

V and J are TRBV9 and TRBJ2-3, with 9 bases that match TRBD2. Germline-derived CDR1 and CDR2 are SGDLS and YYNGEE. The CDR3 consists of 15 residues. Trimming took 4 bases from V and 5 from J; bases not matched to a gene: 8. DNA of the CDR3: TGTGCCAGCAGCAAACCGGGACTAGCCGAAGATACGCAGTATTTT. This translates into CASSKPGLAEDTQYF. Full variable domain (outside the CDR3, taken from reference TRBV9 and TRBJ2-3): DSGVTQTPKHLITATGQRVTLRCSPRSGDLSVYWYQQSLDQGLQFLIQYYNGEERAKGNILERFSAQQFPDLHSELNLSSLELGDSALYFCASSKPGLAEDTQYFGPGTRLTVL.

CDR3 amino acids: CASSLLRGTNTGELFF. The CDR3 DNA sequence: TGCGCCAGCAGCTTGCTCAGGGGCACGAACACCGGGGAGCTGTTTTTT. The chain is built from TRBV5-1 and TRBJ2-2, with TRBD1 as a possible D gene (6 bases). Trimming took 1 base from V and 0 from J, leaving 10 bases between them. Germline CDR1 and CDR2: SGHRS and YFSETQ. The CDR3 is 16 residues long.

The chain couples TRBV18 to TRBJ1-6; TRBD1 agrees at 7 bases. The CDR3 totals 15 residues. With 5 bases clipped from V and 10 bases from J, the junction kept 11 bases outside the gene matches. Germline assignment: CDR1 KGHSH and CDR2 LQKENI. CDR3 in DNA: TGTGCCAGCTCAGGGGCGACAGGGATGGGGTCACCCCTCCACTTT. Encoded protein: CASSGATGMGSPLHF.

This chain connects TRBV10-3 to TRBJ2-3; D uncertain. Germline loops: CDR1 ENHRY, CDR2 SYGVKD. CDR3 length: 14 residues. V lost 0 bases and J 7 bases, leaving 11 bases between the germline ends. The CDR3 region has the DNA TGTGCCATCAGTGAGTCGATGGTCGGGTATACGCAGTATTTT. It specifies CAISESMVGYTQYF.

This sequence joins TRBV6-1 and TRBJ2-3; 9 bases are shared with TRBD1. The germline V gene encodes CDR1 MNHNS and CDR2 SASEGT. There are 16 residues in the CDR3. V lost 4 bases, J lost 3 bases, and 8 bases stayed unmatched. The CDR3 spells CASSALGTGLTDTQYF. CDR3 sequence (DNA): TGTGCCAGCAGTGCTCTCGGGACAGGGTTGACAGATACGCAGTATTTT.

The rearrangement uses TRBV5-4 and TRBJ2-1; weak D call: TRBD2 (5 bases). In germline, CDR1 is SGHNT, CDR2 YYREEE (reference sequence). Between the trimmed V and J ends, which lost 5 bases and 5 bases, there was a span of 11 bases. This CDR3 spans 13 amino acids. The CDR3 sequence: CASSREPDNEQFF. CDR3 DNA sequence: TGTGCCAGCAGTCGGGAACCAGACAATGAGCAGTTCTTC.

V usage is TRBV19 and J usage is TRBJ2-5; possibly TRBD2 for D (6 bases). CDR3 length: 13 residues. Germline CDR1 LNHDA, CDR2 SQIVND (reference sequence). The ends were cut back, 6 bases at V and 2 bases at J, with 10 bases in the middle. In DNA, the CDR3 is TGTGCCAGTAGAACCGGGACTCAAGAGACCCAGTACTTC. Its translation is CASRTGTQETQYF.

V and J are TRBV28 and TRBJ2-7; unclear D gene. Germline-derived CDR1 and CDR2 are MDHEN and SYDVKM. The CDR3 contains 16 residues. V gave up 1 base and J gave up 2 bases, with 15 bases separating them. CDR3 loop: CASSLLARNDAYEQYF. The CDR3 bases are TGTGCCAGCAGTTTATTAGCCCGGAACGATGCCTACGAGCAGTACTTC.

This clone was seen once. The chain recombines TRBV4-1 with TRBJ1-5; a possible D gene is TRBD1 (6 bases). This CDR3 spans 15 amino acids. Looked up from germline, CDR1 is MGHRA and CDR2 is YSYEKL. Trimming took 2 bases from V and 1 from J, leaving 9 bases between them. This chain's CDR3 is CASSQPGQSNQPQHF. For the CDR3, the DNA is TGCGCCAGCAGCCAACCCGGACAGAGCAATCAGCCCCAGCATTTT.

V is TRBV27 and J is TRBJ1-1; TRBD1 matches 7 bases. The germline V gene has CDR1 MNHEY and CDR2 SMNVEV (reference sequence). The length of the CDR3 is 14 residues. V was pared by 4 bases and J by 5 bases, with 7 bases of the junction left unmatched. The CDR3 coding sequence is TGTGCCAGCAGTTCACGAACACAGGGGACTGAAGCTTTCTTT. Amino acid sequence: CASSSRTQGTEAFF.

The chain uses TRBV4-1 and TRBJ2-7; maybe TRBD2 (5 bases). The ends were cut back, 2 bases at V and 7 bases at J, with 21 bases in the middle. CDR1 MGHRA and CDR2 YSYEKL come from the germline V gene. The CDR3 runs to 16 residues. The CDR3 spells CASSQTLGWAPGEQYF. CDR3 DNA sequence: TGCGCCAGCAGCCAAACCCTTGGGTGGGCCCCGGGGGAGCAGTACTTC.

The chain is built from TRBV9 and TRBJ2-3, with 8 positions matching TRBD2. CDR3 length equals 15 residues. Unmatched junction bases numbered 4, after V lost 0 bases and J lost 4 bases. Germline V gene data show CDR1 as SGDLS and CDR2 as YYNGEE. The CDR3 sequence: CASSVERGYADTQYF. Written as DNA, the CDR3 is TGTGCCAGCAGCGTAGAGCGGGGGTATGCAGATACGCAGTATTTT.